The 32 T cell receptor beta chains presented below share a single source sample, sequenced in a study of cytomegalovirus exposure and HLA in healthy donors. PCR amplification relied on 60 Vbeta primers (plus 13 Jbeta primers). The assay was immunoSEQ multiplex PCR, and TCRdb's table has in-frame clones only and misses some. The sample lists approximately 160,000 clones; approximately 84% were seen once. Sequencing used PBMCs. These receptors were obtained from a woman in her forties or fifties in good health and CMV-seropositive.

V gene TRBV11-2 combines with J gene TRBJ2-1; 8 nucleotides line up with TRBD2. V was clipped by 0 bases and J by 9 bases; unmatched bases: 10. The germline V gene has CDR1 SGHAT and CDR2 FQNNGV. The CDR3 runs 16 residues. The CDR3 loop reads CASSLDLGLAKAEQFF. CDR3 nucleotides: TGTGCCAGCAGCTTAGATCTAGGACTAGCCAAGGCTGAGCAGTTCTTC.

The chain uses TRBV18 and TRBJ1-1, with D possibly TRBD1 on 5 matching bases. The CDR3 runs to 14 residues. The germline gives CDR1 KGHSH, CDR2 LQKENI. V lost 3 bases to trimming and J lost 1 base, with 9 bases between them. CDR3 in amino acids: CASSPSGANTEAFF. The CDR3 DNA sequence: TGTGCCAGCTCACCCAGCGGGGCGAACACTGAAGCTTTCTTT.

As DNA, the CDR3 is TGTGCCAGCAGCTTAAGTTCGGGAGGGGACAATGAGCAGTTCTTC. As protein: CASSLSSGGDNEQFF. The chain uses TRBV7-3 and TRBJ2-1; 8 bases fit TRBD2. The V gene end was trimmed by 1 base and the J gene end by 5 bases; junction bases not matched to a gene: 4. The CDR3 length is 15 residues. Germline loops: CDR1 SGHTA, CDR2 FQGTGA.

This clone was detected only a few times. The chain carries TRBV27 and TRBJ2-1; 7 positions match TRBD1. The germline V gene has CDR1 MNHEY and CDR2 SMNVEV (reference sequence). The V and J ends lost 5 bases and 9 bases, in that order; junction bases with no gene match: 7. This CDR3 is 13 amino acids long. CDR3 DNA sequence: TGTGCCAGCAGTCTCGGACAGGTGGGTGAGCAGTTCTTC. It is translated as CASSLGQVGEQFF.

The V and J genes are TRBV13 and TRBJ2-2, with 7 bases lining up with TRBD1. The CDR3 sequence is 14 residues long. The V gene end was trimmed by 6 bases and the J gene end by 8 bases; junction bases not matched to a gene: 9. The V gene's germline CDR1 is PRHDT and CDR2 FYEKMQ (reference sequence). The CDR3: CASSRQGPLGELFF. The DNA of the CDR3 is TGTGCCAGCAGTAGACAGGGACCGTTGGGGGAGCTGTTTTTT.

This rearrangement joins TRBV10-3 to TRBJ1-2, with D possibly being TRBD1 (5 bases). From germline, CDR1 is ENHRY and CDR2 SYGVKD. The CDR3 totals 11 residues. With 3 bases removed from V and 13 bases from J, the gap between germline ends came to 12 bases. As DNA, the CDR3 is TGTGCCATCAGTGATGGTCGAAGGGGCACCTTC. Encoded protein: CAISDGRRGTF.

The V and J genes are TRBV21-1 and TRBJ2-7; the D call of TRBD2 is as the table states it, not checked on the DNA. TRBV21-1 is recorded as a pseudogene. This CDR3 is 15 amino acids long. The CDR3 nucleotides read TGTGCCAGCAGCGTACTAGCGGGGCTTAACTACGAGCAGTACTTC. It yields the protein CASSVLAGLNYEQYF.

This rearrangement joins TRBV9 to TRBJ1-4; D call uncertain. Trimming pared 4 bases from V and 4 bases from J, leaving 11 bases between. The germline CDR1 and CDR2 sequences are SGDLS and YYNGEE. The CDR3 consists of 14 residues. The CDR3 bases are TGTGCCAGCAGCCCGACTGCTCGTAATGAAAAACTGTTTTTT. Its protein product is CASSPTARNEKLFF.

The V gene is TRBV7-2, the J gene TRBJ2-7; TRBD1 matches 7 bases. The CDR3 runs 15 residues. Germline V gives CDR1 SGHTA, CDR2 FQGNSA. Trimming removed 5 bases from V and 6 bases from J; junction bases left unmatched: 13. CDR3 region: CASSTRTGPTAEQYF. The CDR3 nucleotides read TGTGCCAGCAGCACCCGGACAGGCCCTACTGCCGAGCAGTACTTC. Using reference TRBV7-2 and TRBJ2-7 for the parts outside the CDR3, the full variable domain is GAGVSQSPSNKVTEKGKDVELRCDPISGHTALYWYRQSLGQGLEFLIYFQGNSAPDKSGLPSDRFSAERTGGSVSTLTIQRTQQEDSAVYLCASSTRTGPTAEQYFGPGTRLTVT.

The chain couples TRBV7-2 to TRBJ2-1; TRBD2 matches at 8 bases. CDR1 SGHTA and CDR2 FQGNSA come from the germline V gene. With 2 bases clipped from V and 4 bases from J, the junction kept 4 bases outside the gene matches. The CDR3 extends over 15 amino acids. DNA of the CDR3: TGTGCCAGCAGCTTAAGCGGGGGCTTATACAATGAGCAGTTCTTC. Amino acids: CASSLSGGLYNEQFF.

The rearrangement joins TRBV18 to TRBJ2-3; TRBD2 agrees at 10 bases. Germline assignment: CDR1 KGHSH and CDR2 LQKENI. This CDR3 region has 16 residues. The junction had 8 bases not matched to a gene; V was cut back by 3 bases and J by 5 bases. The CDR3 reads CASSPGLAGERDTQYF. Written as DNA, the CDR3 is TGTGCCAGCTCACCGGGGCTAGCGGGGGAGAGAGATACGCAGTATTTT.

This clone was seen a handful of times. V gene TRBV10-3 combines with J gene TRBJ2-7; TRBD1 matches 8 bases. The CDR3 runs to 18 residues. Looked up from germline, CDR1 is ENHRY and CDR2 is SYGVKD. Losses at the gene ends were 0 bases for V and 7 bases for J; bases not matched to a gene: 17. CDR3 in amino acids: CAISESMRGTGGKWEQYF. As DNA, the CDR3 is TGTGCCATCAGTGAGTCGATGCGGGGAACAGGGGGAAAGTGGGAGCAGTACTTC.

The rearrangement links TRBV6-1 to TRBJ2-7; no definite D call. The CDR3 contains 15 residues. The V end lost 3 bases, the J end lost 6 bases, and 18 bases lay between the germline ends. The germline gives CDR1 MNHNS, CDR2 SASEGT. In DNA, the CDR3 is TGTGCCAGCAGTGACCGTGGCTTCACGAATGGCGAGCAGTACTTC. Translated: CASSDRGFTNGEQYF.

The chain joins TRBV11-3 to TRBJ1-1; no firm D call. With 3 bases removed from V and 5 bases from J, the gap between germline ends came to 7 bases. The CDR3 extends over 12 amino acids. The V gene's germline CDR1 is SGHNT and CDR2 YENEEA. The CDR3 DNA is TGTGCCAGCAGCTTCAGTCGTACTGAAGCTTTCTTT. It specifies CASSFSRTEAFF.

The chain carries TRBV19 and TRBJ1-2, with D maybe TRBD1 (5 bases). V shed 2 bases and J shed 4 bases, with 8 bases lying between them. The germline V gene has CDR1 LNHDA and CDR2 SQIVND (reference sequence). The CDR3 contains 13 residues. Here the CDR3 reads CASSISDSYGYTF. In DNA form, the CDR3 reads TGTGCCAGTAGTATATCCGACAGCTATGGCTACACCTTC.

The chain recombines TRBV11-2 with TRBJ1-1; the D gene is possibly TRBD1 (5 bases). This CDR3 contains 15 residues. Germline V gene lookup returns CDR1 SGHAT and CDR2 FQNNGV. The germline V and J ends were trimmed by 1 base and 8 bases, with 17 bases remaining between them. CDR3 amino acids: CASSLGQGKDSEAFF. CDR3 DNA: TGTGCCAGCAGCTTAGGGCAGGGAAAAGACTCGGAAGCTTTCTTT.

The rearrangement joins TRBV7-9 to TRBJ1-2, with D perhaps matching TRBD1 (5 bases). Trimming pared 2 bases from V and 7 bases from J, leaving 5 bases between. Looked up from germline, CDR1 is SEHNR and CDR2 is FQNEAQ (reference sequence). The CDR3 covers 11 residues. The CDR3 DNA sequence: TGTGCCAGCAGCTTACAGGGTGGCTACACCTTC. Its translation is CASSLQGGYTF.

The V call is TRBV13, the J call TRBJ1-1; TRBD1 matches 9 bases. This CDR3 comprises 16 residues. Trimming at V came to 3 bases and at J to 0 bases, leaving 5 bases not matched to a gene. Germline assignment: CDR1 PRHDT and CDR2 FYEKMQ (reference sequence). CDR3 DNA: TGTGCCAGCAGCTTCACAGGGGGCGGAATGAACACTGAAGCTTTCTTT. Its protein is CASSFTGGGMNTEAFF.

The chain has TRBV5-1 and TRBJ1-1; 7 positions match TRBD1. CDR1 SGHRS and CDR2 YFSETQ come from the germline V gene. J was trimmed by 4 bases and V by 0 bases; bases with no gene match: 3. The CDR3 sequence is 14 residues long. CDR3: CASSLARQGTEAFF. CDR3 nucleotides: TGCGCCAGCAGCTTGGCTCGACAGGGCACTGAAGCTTTCTTT.

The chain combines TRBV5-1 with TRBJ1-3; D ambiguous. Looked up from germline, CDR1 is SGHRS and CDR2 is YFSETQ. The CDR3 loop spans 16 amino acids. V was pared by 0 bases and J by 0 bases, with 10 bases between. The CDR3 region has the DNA TGCGCCAGCAGCTTGGACTGGAGTAGCTCTGGAAACACCATATATTTT. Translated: CASSLDWSSSGNTIYF.

CDR3: CASGGGYNEQFF. For the CDR3, the DNA is TGTGCCAGCGGGGGGGGTTACAATGAGCAGTTCTTC. The chain couples TRBV9 to TRBJ2-1; the match to TRBD2 covers 7 bases. This CDR3 is built from 12 residues. The V segment lost 7 bases and the J segment 4 bases; nucleotides outside the gene matches: 2. Germline V gene lookup returns CDR1 SGDLS and CDR2 YYNGEE.

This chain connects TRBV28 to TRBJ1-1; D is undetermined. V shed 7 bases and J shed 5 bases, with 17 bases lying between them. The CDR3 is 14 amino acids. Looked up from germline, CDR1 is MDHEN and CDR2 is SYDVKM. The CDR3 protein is CASNGRRDRTEAFF. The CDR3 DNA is TGTGCCAGCAATGGGAGAAGGGATCGTACTGAAGCTTTCTTT.

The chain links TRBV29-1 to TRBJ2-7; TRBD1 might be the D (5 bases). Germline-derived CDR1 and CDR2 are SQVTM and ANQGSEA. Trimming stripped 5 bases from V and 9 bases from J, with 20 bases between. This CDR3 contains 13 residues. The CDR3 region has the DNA TGCAGCGTTATGCAACAGGCCACGGTCGTGCAGTACTTC. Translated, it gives CSVMQQATVVQYF.

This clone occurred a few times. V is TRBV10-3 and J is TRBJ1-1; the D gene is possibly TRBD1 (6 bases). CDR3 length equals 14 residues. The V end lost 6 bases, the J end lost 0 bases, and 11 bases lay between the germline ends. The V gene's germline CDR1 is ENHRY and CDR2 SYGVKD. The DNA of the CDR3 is TGTGCCATCAGACACAGGGAGTTGAACACTGAAGCTTTCTTT. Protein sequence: CAIRHRELNTEAFF.

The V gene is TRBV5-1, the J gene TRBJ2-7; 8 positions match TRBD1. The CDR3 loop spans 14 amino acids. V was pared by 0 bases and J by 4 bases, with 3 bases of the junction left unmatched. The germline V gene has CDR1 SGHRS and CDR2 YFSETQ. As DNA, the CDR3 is TGCGCCAGCAGCTTGGGCAGGGGGCTTTACGAGCAGTACTTC. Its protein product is CASSLGRGLYEQYF.

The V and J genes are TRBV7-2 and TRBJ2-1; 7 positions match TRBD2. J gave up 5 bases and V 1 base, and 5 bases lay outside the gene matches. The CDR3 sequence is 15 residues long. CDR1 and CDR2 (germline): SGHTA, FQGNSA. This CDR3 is CASSLEVGRNNEQFF. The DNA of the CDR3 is TGTGCCAGCAGCTTAGAGGTCGGGAGGAACAATGAGCAGTTCTTC.

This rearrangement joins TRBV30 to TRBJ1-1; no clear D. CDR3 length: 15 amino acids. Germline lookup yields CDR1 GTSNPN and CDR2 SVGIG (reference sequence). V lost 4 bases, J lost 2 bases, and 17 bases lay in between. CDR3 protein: CAWTSLGRLNTEAFF. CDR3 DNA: TGTGCCTGGACCTCCCTGGGCAGGCTCAACACTGAAGCTTTCTTT.

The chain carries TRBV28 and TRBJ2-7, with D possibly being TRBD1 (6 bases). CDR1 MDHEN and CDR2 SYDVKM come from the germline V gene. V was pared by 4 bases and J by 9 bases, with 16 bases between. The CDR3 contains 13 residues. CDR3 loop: CASSSTEPRGQYF. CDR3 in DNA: TGTGCCAGCAGTTCCACGGAGCCCAGGGGGCAGTACTTC. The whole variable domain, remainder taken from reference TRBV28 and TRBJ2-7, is DVKVTQSSRYLVKRTGEKVFLECVQDMDHENMFWYRQDPGLGLRLIYFSYDVKMKEKGDIPEGYSVSREKKERFSLILESASTNQTSMYLCASSSTEPRGQYFGPGTRLTVT.

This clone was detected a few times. In nucleotides, the CDR3 is TGTGCCAGCAGTGCGACAGGGCTAAGTCAAGAGACCCAGTACTTC. Translating gives CASSATGLSQETQYF. This chain uses TRBV28 with TRBJ2-5; 7 bases fit TRBD1. CDR3 size: 15 residues. Germline V gives CDR1 MDHEN, CDR2 SYDVKM. The V and J ends lost 5 bases and 2 bases, in that order; junction bases with no gene match: 8.

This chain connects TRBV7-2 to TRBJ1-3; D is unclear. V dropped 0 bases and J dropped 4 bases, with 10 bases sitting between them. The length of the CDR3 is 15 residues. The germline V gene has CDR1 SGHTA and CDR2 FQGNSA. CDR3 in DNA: TGTGCCAGCAGCTTAGCAGGACTCGGGGGAAACACCATATATTTT. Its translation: CASSLAGLGGNTIYF.

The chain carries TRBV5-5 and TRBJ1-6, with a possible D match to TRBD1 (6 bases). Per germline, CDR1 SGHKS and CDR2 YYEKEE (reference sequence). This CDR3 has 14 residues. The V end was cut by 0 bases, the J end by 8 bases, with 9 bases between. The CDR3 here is CASSLGQDDSPLHF. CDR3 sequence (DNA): TGTGCCAGCAGCTTGGGACAGGATGATTCACCCCTCCACTTT. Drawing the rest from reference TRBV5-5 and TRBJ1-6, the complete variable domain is DAGVTQSPTHLIKTRGQQVTLRCSPISGHKSVSWYQQVLGQGPQFIFQYYEKEERGRGNFPDRFSARQFPNYSSELNVNALLLGDSALYLCASSLGQDDSPLHFGNGTRLTVT.

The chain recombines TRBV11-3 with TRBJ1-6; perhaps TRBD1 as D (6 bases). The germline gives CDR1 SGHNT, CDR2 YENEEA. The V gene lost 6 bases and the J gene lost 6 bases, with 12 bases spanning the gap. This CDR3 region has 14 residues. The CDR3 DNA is TGTGCCAGCAGGGGACAAGCAATTAATTCACCCCTCCACTTT. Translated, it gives CASRGQAINSPLHF.